The sequence of this T cell receptor (beta chain) was determined in a study of shared clonotypes between healthy human individuals. Study-level findings and limits: As a rule, naive subsets had a larger estimated richness than memory subsets.

In regard to this clone: Its antigen is undetermined.

Germline CDR1 reads MNHNS; CDR2 reads SASEGT. The CDR3 runs to 15 residues. V lost 4 bases and J lost 5; bases outside the gene matches: 4. The table came from immunoSEQ multiplex PCR; TCRdb's copy has only in-frame clones and leaves some out. The data contain 850,000 to 1,200,000 clones, about 75% of them singletons. The chain links TRBV6-1 to TRBJ2-1; 11 nucleotides agree with TRBD2. The sample consisted of memory CD4+ T cells sorted from blood. Subset given: CD45RA-negative fraction. This receptor was obtained from a man between 18 and 29 years old in good health. The chain's CDR3 is CASSAGTSGNNEQFF. The CDR3 DNA sequence: TGTGCCAGCAGTGCGGGGACTAGCGGAAACAATGAGCAGTTCTTC.